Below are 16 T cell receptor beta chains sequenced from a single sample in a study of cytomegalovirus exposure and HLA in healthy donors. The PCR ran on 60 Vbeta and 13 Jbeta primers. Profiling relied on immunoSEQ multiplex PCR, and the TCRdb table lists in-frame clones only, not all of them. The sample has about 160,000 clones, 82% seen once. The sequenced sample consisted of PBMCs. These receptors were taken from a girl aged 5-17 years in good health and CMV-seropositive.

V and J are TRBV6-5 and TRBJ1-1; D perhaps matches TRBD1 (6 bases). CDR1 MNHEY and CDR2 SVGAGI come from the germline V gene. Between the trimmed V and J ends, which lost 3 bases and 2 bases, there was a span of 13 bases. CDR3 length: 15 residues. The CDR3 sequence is CASSYTDRINTEAFF. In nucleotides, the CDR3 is TGTGCCAGCAGTTATACCGACAGGATTAACACTGAAGCTTTCTTT.

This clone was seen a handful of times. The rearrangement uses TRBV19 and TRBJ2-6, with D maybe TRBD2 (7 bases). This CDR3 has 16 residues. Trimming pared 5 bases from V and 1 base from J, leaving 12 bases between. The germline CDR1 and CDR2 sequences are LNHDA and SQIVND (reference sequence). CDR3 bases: TGTGCCAGTAGTTCTAGGGGGGGGTCTGGGGCCAACGTCCTGACTTTC. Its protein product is CASSSRGGSGANVLTF.

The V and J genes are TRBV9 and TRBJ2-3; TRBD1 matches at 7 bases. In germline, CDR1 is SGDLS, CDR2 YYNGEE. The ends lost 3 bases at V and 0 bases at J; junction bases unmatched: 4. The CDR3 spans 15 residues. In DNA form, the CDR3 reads TGTGCCAGCAGCGAGGGACAGATTAGCACAGATACGCAGTATTTT. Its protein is CASSEGQISTDTQYF.

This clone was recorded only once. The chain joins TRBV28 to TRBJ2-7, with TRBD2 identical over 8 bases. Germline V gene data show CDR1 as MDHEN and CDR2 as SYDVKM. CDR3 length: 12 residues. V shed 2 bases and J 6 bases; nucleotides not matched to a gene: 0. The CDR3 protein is CASSLTSGEQYF. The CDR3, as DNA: TGTGCCAGCAGTTTAACTAGCGGCGAGCAGTACTTC.

The CDR3 spells CASGPYPGTENWRDTIYF. CDR3 DNA: TGTGCCAGCGGGCCTTACCCAGGGACAGAAAATTGGAGGGACACCATATATTTT. The genes are TRBV28 and TRBJ1-3, with 7 bases that match TRBD1. This CDR3 is built from 18 residues. The germline CDR1 and CDR2 sequences are MDHEN and SYDVKM. V lost 8 bases to trimming and J lost 8 bases; unmatched junction nucleotides: 24.

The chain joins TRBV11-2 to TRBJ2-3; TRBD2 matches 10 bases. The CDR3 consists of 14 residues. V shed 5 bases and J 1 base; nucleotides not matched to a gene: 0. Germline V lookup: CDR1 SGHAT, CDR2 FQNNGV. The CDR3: CASSGTSGTDTQYF. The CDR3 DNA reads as TGTGCCAGCAGCGGGACTAGCGGCACAGATACGCAGTATTTT. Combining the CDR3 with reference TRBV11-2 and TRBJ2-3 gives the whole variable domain EAGVAQSPRYKIIEKRQSVAFWCNPISGHATLYWYQQILGQGPKLLIQFQNNGVVDDSQLPKDRFSAERLKGVDSTLKIQPAKLEDSAVYLCASSGTSGTDTQYFGPGTRLTVL.

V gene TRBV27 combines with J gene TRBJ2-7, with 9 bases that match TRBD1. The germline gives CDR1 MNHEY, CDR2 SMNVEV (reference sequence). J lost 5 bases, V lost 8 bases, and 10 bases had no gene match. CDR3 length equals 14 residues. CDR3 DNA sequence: TGTGCCAGCGGCTACCTGGACAGGGGTAACGAGCAGTACTTC. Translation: CASGYLDRGNEQYF.

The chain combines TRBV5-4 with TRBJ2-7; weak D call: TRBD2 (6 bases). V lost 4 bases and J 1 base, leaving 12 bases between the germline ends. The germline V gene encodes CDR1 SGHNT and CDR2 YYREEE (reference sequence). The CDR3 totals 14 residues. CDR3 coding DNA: TGTGCCAGCAGCGCGGGACTTGCATCCTACGAGCAGTACTTC. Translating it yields CASSAGLASYEQYF.

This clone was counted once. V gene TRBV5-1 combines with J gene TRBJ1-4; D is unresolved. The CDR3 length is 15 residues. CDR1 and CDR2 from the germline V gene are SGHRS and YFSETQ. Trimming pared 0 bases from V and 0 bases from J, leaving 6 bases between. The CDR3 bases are TGCGCCAGCAGCTTGGACAGCACAACTAATGAAAAACTGTTTTTT. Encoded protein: CASSLDSTTNEKLFF.

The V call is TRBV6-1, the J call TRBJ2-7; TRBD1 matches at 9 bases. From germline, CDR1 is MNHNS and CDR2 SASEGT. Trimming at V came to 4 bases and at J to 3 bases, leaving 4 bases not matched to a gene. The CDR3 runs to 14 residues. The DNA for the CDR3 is TGTGCCAGCAGTGGGCAGGGACAGGGCTACGAGCAGTACTTC. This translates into CASSGQGQGYEQYF.

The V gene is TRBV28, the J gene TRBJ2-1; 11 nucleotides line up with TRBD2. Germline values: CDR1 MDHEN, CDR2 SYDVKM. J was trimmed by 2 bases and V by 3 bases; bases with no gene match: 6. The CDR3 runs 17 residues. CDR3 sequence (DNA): TGTGCCAGCAGTTTGTCTGGGACTAGCGGACCCTACAATGAGCAGTTCTTC. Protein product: CASSLSGTSGPYNEQFF. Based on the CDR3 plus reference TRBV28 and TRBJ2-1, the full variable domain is DVKVTQSSRYLVKRTGEKVFLECVQDMDHENMFWYRQDPGLGLRLIYFSYDVKMKEKGDIPEGYSVSREKKERFSLILESASTNQTSMYLCASSLSGTSGPYNEQFFGPGTRLTVL.

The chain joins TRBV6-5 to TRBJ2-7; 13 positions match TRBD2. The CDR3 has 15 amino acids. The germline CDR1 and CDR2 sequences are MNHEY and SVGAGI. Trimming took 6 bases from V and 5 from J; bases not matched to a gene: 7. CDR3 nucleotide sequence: TGTGCCAGCAGGTACACCGGGACTAGCGGGAACGAGCAGTACTTC. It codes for CASRYTGTSGNEQYF.

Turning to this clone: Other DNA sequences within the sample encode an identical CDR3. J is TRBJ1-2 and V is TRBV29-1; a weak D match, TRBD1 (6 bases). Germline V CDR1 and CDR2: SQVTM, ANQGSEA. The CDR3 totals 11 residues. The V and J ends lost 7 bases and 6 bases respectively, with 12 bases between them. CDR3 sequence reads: CSAGGGDGYTF. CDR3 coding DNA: TGCAGCGCCGGAGGGGGGGATGGCTACACCTTC.

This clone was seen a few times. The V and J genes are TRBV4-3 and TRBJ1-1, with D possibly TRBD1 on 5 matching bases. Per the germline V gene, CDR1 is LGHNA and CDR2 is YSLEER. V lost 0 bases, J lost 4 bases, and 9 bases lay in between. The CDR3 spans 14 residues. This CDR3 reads CASSQDKQGTEAFF. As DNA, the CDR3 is TGCGCCAGCAGCCAAGATAAGCAGGGCACTGAAGCTTTCTTT.

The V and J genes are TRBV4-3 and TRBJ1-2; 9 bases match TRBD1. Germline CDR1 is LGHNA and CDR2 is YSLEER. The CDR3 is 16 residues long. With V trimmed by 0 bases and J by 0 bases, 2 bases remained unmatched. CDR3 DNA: TGCGCCAGCAGCCAAGATGGACAGGGGTCTAACTATGGCTACACCTTC. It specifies CASSQDGQGSNYGYTF.

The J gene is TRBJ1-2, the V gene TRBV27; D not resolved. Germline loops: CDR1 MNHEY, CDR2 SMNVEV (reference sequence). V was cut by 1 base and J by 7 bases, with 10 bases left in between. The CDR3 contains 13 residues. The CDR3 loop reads CASSLLGRVGYTF. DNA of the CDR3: TGTGCCAGCAGTTTATTAGGCCGGGTTGGCTACACCTTC.